This TCR beta chain was retrieved from a study of blood T cell repertoires in COVID-19. TCRdb's copy holds only in-frame clones and misses some; the assay was immunoSEQ multiplex PCR. The sample has fewer than 450,000 clones, about 90% seen once; the top ten hold less than 3.5%. Looked up from germline, CDR1 is SGHNT and CDR2 is YYREEE (reference sequence). Between the trimmed V and J ends, which lost 5 bases and 8 bases, there was a span of 17 bases. The CDR3 is made up of 15 amino acids. V gene TRBV5-4 combines with J gene TRBJ1-6; D possibly corresponds to TRBD1 (6 bases). This sequence originates from a woman under 30 who had recovered from COVID-19. The sample taken for sequencing was peripheral blood. The CDR3 is CASSLRTDSYSPLHF. The CDR3 DNA is TGTGCCAGCAGTCTCAGGACGGACAGCTATTCACCCCTCCACTTT.